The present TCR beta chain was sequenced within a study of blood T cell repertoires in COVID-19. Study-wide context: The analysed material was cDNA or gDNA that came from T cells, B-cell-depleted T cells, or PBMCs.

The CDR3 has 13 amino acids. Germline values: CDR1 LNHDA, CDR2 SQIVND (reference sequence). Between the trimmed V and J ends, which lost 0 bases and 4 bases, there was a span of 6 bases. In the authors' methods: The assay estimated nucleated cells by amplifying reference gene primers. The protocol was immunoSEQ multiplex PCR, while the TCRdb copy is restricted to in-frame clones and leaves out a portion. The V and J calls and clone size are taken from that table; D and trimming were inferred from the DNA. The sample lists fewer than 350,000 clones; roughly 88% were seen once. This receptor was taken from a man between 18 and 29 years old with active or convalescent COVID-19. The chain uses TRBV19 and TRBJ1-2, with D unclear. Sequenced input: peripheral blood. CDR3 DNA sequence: TGTGCCAGTAGTATAGAACAGTTCTATGGCTACACCTTC. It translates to CASSIEQFYGYTF.